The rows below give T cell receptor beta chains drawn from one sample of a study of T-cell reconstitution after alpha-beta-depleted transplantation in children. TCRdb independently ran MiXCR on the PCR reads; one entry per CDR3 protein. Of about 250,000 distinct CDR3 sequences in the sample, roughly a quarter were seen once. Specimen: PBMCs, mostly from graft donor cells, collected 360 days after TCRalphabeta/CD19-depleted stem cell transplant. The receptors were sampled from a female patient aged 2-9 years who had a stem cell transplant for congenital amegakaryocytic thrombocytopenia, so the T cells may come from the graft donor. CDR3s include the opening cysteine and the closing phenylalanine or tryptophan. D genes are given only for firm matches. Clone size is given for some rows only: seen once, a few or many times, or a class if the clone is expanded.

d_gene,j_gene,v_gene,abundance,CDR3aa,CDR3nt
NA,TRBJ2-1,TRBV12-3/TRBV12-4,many,CASSTPLGNEQFF,TGTGCCAGCAGTACCCCGTTGGGCAATGAGCAGTTCTTC
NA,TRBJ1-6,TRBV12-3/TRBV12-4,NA,CASSFGQRNSPLHF,TGTGCCAGCAGTTTTGGACAGAGGAATTCACCCCTCCACTTT
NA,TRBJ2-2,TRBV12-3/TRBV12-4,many,CASSFTGELFF,TGTGCCAGCAGTTTCACCGGGGAGCTGTTTTTT
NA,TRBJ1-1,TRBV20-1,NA,CSATVQGDAEAFF,TGCAGTGCTACTGTACAGGGAGATGCTGAAGCTTTCTTT
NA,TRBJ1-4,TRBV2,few,CASSELGGGKLFF,TGTGCCAGCAGTGAACTTGGGGGAGGAAAACTGTTTTTT
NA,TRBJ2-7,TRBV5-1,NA,CASSWGNNEQYF,TGCGCCAGCAGCTGGGGGAATAACGAGCAGTACTTC
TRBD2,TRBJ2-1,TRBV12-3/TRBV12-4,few,CASSFSGGAVEQFF,TGTGCCAGCAGTTTTAGCGGGGGGGCGGTTGAGCAGTTCTTC
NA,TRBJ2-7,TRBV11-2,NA,CASSLERLAEVRYF,TGTGCCAGCAGCTTAGAAAGGCTAGCTGAGGTTCGGTACTTC
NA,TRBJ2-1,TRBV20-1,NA,CSAPAAGAYNEQFF,TGCAGTGCCCCGGCGGCGGGGGCATACAATGAGCAGTTCTTC
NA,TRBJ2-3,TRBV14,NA,CASSRAGFTDTQYF,TGTGCCAGCAGTCGGGCAGGGTTCACAGATACGCAGTATTTT
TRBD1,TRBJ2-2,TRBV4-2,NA,CASHRRRSHGTANTGELFF,TGTGCCAGCCACCGAAGACGGTCCCATGGGACAGCGAACACCGGGGAGCTGTTTTTT
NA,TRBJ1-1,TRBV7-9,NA,CASSFLDRNTEAFF,TGTGCCAGCAGCTTCCTAGACAGGAACACTGAAGCTTTCTTT
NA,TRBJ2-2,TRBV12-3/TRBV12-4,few,CASSTDSSSGELFF,TGTGCCAGCAGTACGGACAGTAGTTCCGGGGAGCTGTTTTTT
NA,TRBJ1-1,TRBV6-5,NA,CASSRTYPKLWPTEAFF,TGTGCCAGCAGCCGGACCTACCCGAAATTATGGCCCACTGAAGCTTTCTTT
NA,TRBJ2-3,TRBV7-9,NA,CASSPPSGSRVTDTQYF,TGTGCCAGCAGCCCGCCCTCGGGTAGCAGGGTCACAGATACGCAGTATTTT
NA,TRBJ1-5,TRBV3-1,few,CASSQVAGEPQHF,TGTGCCAGCAGCCAAGTGGCGGGGGAGCCCCAGCATTTT
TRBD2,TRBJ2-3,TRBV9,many,CASSGTSGTDTQYF,TGTGCCAGCAGCGGGACTAGCGGCACAGATACGCAGTATTTT
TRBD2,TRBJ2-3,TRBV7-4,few,CASSLGLWASGRETDTQYF,TGTGCCAGCAGCTTAGGCCTTTGGGCTAGCGGGAGAGAAACAGATACGCAGTATTTT
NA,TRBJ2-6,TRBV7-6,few,CASSPRTSGANVLTF,TGTGCCAGCAGCCCCCGGACGTCTGGGGCCAACGTCCTGACTTTC
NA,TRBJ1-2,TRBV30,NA,CAWSVRYYGYTF,TGTGCCTGGAGTGTACGCTACTATGGCTACACCTTC
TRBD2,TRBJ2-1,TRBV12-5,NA,CASGPSGSVDEQFF,TGTGCTAGTGGTCCTAGCGGGAGCGTCGATGAGCAGTTCTTC
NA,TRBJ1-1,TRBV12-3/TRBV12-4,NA,CASSLNQGNTEAFF,TGTGCCAGCAGTTTAAATCAGGGGAACACTGAAGCTTTCTTT
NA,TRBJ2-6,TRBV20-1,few,CSAQYRAGANVLTF,TGCAGTGCCCAATACAGGGCTGGGGCCAACGTCCTGACTTTC
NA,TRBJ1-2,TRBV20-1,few,CRPGSLRWGYTF,TGCAGGCCCGGGTCGCTTCGCTGGGGCTACACCTTC
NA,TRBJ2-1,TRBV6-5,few,CASSYRLAGGAPIGQFF,TGTGCCAGCAGTTATCGTCTGGCCGGCGGGGCGCCAATCGGCCAGTTCTTC
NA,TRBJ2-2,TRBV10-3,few,CAIRVGGPGELFF,TGTGCCATCAGGGTCGGGGGGCCCGGGGAGCTGTTTTTT
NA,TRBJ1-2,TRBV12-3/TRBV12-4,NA,CASSSSRGDGYTF,TGTGCCAGCAGTTCCTCGCGGGGGGACGGCTACACCTTC
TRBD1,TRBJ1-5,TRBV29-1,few,CSVATVPGQGPTRYQPQHF,TGCAGCGTCGCGACCGTCCCTGGACAGGGGCCGACCCGATATCAGCCCCAGCATTTT
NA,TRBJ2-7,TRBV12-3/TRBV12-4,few,CASSLGPEQYF,TGTGCCAGCAGTTTGGGCCCCGAGCAGTACTTC
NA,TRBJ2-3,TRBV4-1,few,CASSQGPGGDTQYF,TGCGCCAGCAGCCAGGGTCCGGGGGGCGATACGCAGTATTTT
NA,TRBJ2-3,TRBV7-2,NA,CASSLPLVADTQYF,TGTGCCAGCAGCTTGCCCCTCGTAGCAGATACGCAGTATTTT
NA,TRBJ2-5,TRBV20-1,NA,CSVSGAGKTQYF,TGCAGTGTTAGTGGGGCTGGAAAGACCCAGTACTTC
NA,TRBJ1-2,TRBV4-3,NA,CASSQESGNYGYTF,TGCGCCAGCAGCCAAGAGTCCGGGAACTATGGCTACACCTTC
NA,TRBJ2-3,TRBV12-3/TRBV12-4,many,CASRSGSPTQYF,TGTGCCAGCAGGTCAGGGAGTCCTACGCAGTATTTT
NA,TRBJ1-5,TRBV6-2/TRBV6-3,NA,CASTLTGTGQPQHF,TGTGCCAGCACTCTAACAGGGACTGGCCAGCCCCAGCATTTT
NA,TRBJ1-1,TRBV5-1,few,CASSPTNRDIDTEAFF,TGCGCCAGCAGCCCCACAAACCGGGACATAGACACTGAAGCTTTCTTT
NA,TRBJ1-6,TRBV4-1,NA,CPSSPLRKEYNSPLHF,TGCCCCAGCAGCCCCCTCCGGAAGGAATATAATTCACCCCTCCACTTT
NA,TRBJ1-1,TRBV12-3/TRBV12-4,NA,CASSYRVVTEAFF,TGTGCCAGCAGTTACAGGGTTGTAACTGAAGCTTTCTTT
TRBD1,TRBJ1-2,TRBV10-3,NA,CAIIDRGYGYTF,TGTGCCATCATCGACAGGGGCTATGGCTACACCTTC
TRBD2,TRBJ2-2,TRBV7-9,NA,CASSRLAGGMNGELFF,TGTGCCAGCAGCCGACTAGCGGGAGGAATGAACGGGGAGCTGTTTTTT